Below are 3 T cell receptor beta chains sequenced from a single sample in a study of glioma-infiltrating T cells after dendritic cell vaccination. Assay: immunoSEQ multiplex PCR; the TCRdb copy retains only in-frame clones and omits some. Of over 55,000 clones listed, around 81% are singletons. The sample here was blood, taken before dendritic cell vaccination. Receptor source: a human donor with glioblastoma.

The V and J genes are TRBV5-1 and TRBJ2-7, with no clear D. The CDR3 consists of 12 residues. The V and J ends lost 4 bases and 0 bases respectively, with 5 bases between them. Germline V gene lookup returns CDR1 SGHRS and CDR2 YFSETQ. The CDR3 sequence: CASSASSYEQYF. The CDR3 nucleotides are TGCGCCAGCAGCGCCAGCTCCTACGAGCAGTACTTC.

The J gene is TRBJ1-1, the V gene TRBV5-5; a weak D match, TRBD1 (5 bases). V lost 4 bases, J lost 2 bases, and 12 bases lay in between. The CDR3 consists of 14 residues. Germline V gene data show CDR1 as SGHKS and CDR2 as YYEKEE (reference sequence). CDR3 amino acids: CASSVQQGNTEAFF. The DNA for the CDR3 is TGTGCCAGCAGCGTTCAGCAGGGAAACACTGAAGCTTTCTTT.

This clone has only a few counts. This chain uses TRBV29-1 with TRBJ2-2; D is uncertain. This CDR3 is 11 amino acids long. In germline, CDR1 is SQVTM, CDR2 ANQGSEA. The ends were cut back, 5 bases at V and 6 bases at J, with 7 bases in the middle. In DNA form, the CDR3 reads TGCAGCGTTTCGGTTTCCGGGGAGCTGTTTTTT. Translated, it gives CSVSVSGELFF.